This T cell receptor (beta chain) is from a study of cytomegalovirus exposure and HLA in healthy donors. The CDR3 is made up of 15 amino acids. The J segment lost 0 bases and the V segment lost 5 bases, leaving 4 bases of the junction unmatched. Germline-derived CDR1 and CDR2 are SGHTA and FQGNSA. Primers: 60 Vbeta forward and 13 Jbeta reverse. Generated by immunoSEQ multiplex PCR, the TCRdb table keeps only in-frame clones and is missing some. The sample carries 150,000 to 200,000 clones, roughly 88% recorded once. The chain couples TRBV7-2 to TRBJ1-5, with 7 nucleotides matching TRBD1. Sequencing used PBMCs. This TCR was recovered from a man aged 45-65 years in good health and CMV-seropositive. CDR3 DNA: TGTGCCAGCAGCCCGGGACAGAATAGCAATCAGCCCCAGCATTTT. Residues: CASSPGQNSNQPQHF.